This T cell receptor beta chain was identified during a study of control samples from healthy donors and cancer patients. This CDR3 comprises 14 residues. V lost 4 bases to trimming and J lost 5 bases; unmatched junction nucleotides: 7. CDR1 and CDR2 from the germline V gene are SSHAT and FNYEAQ (reference sequence). Sequencing used immunoSEQ multiplex PCR; TCRdb keeps in-frame clones, though not all of them. The data show roughly 98,000 clones, approximately 93% seen once. The receptor comes from a man aged 18 to 35 in good health. The chain couples TRBV7-7 to TRBJ2-7; TRBD2 matches 8 bases. Sequences were obtained from blood. The CDR3 sequence: CASSWGLESDEQYF. CDR3 coding DNA: TGTGCCAGCAGCTGGGGACTAGAGTCCGACGAGCAGTACTTC.